This is a list of T cell receptor beta chains from one sample in a study of OX40 agonist ivuxolimab in advanced cancers. Produced via immunoSEQ multiplex PCR; TCRdb's table is partial and in-frame only. The data hold about 68,000 clones, with approximately 80% observed a single time. Sequences were derived from CD4+ or CD8+ T cells sorted from blood, sampled in a trial of the OX40 agonist ivuxolimab. These receptors were obtained from an adult with an advanced solid tumor such as melanoma, head and neck, liver or kidney cancer. Both conserved end residues are part of each CDR3. Size is stated for part of the rows, as once, few or many counts, or as a class when the clone is expanded.

V: TRBV5-1
size: once
CDR3: CASSIDSTNTEAFF

V: TRBV5-6
size: NA
CDR3: CASSNRGMNTEAFF

V: TRBV5-1
size: NA
CDR3: CASSPGGGVETQYF

V: TRBV14
size: once
CDR3: CASSQASSGGTKETQYF

V: TRBV18
size: few
CDR3: CASSPYGLYEQYF

V: TRBV29-1
size: NA
CDR3: CSVEDESLMGTDTQYF

V: TRBV15
size: NA
CDR3: CATSTVGTDTQYF

V: TRBV10-3
size: NA
CDR3: CAISDRGLGYGYTF

V: TRBV5-1
size: NA
CDR3: CASSRLAGKEDTQYF

V: TRBV7-9
size: NA
CDR3: CASSSVGRDSSYGYTF

V: TRBV7-2
size: NA
CDR3: CASSLASDSYNEQFF

V: TRBV9
size: NA
CDR3: CASSVEDRSSYEQYF

V: TRBV11-1
size: NA
CDR3: CASSSDRNTEAFF

V: TRBV12-5
size: few
CDR3: CASGLGQDTWSSYNSPLHF

V: TRBV10-3
size: NA
CDR3: CAISESTWGTDTQYF

V: TRBV2
size: few
CDR3: CASSDLRSGEEKLFF

V: TRBV5-4
size: NA
CDR3: CASSLSGGYQETQYF

V: TRBV6-5
size: NA
CDR3: CASRGTGGSHQPQHF

V: TRBV27
size: NA
CDR3: CASSPLNDPPQHF

V: TRBV6-6
size: NA
CDR3: CASRGGGYQETQYF

V: TRBV7-9
size: NA
CDR3: CASSAYREGYTGELFF

V: TRBV10-3
size: NA
CDR3: CAISGQGAGQPQHF

V: TRBV5-1
size: NA
CDR3: CASSLATANTGELFF

V: TRBV6-1
size: NA
CDR3: CASSTGVSNQPQHF

V: TRBV5-1
size: NA
CDR3: CASRPSRSGAATQYF

V: TRBV6-6
size: NA
CDR3: CASSYSIVSTYEQYF